The next 22 T cell receptor beta chains were all read from a single sample in a study of shared clonotypes between healthy human individuals. Assay: immunoSEQ multiplex PCR; the TCRdb copy retains only in-frame clones and omits some. The sample contains about 1 million clones, about three quarters of which appear only once. The sequencing sample was made of memory CD4+ T cells sorted from blood. Subset described: CD45RA-negative fraction. The receptors were gathered from a man between 18 and 29 years old in good health.

The chain links TRBV5-8 to TRBJ2-7, with D perhaps TRBD2 (5 bases). Trimming removed 1 base from V and 0 bases from J, with 14 bases in between. This CDR3 has 16 amino acids. The germline gives CDR1 SGHTS, CDR2 YDEGEE. The CDR3 sequence is CASSLLLPGNSYEQYF. Here the CDR3 DNA reads TGTGCCAGCAGCTTGCTCTTACCGGGGAACTCCTACGAGCAGTACTTC.

This chain connects TRBV4-3 to TRBJ2-3, with 10 bases lining up with TRBD2. Germline CDR1 LGHNA, CDR2 YSLEER. Trimming took 4 bases from V and 2 from J; bases not matched to a gene: 6. This CDR3 is 16 amino acids long. This CDR3 reads CASSLGSGRPTDTQYF. The CDR3 bases are TGCGCCAGCAGCCTGGGTAGCGGGAGGCCCACAGATACGCAGTATTTT.

This chain joins TRBV19 and TRBJ2-1; no firm D call. CDR3 length equals 15 residues. Germline lookup yields CDR1 LNHDA and CDR2 SQIVND (reference sequence). The V end lost 4 bases, the J end lost 2 bases, and 12 bases lay between the germline ends. The CDR3 loop is CASSTIGDPYNEQFF. CDR3 in DNA: TGTGCCAGTAGTACCATTGGGGATCCCTACAATGAGCAGTTCTTC.

This sequence joins TRBV6-5 and TRBJ1-2, with no clear D. V lost 2 bases to trimming and J lost 10 bases, with 8 bases between them. The CDR3 has 11 amino acids. CDR1 and CDR2 (germline): MNHEY, SVGAGI. This CDR3 reads CASSYKGTYTF. The CDR3 DNA sequence: TGTGCCAGCAGTTACAAGGGTACCTACACCTTC.

The J gene is TRBJ1-6, the V gene TRBV6-4; D is unclear. The V end lost 0 bases, the J end lost 11 bases, and 8 bases lay between the germline ends. This CDR3 is built from 13 residues. Germline assignment: CDR1 MRHNA and CDR2 SNTAGT. Here the CDR3 DNA reads TGTGCCAGCAGTGACTCCTCGGGTACACCCCTCCACTTT. Residues: CASSDSSGTPLHF.

This clone occurred many times. V and J are TRBV7-9 and TRBJ2-1, with 10 bases aligning to TRBD2. The CDR3 has 15 residues. The germline CDR1 and CDR2 sequences are SEHNR and FQNEAQ (reference sequence). The V gene end was trimmed by 2 bases and the J gene end by 5 bases; junction bases not matched to a gene: 3. The DNA for the CDR3 is TGTGCCAGCAGCTTAAGGACTAGCGGCCACAATGAGCAGTTCTTC. It codes for CASSLRTSGHNEQFF.

The chain is built from TRBV18 and TRBJ2-5; D is possibly TRBD2 (7 bases). Germline CDR1 KGHSH, CDR2 LQKENI. The V end was cut by 3 bases, the J end by 4 bases, with 15 bases between. The CDR3 has 15 amino acids. DNA for the CDR3: TGTGCCAGCTCACCCACGTCCGGGGGGCGAGAGACCCAGTACTTC. Translated, it gives CASSPTSGGRETQYF.

J is TRBJ1-4 and V is TRBV30, with D possibly being TRBD1 (5 bases). This CDR3 spans 15 amino acids. V was shortened by 1 base and J by 8 bases, with 17 bases between the two germline ends. Germline assignment: CDR1 GTSNPN and CDR2 SVGIG (reference sequence). The CDR3 spells CAWSGTPDFREKLFF. CDR3 nucleotides: TGTGCCTGGAGTGGGACACCGGATTTTAGGGAAAAACTGTTTTTT. Combining the CDR3 with reference TRBV30 and TRBJ1-4 gives the whole variable domain SQTIHQWPATLVQPVGSPLSLECTVEGTSNPNLYWYRQAAGRGLQLLFYSVGIGQISSEVPQNLSASRPQDRQFILSSKKLLLSDSGFYLCAWSGTPDFREKLFFGSGTQLSVL.

The J gene is TRBJ2-5, the V gene TRBV7-2; D might be TRBD2 (5 bases). The germline V and J ends were trimmed by 5 bases and 0 bases, with 19 bases remaining between them. CDR1 is SGHTA and CDR2 is FQGNSA in the germline V gene. The CDR3 is 17 amino acids. This CDR3 is CASSLNSPFGNQETQYF. In DNA, the CDR3 is TGTGCCAGCAGCCTCAATTCCCCTTTCGGGAACCAAGAGACCCAGTACTTC.

The chain is built from TRBV6-4 and TRBJ1-4; TRBD1 agrees at 8 bases. Unmatched junction bases numbered 4, after V lost 2 bases and J lost 11 bases. The CDR3 runs 13 residues. Germline CDR1 and CDR2: MRHNA and SNTAGT. Written as DNA, the CDR3 is TGTGCCAGCAGTGACAAAACAGGGGGGAAACTGTTTTTT. This encodes CASSDKTGGKLFF.

This sequence joins TRBV27 and TRBJ1-2; 8 bases match TRBD1. CDR1 and CDR2 (germline): MNHEY, SMNVEV (reference sequence). The CDR3 runs 14 residues. V was pared by 6 bases and J by 5 bases, with 8 bases of the junction left unmatched. CDR3 loop: CASSVDRGRYGYTF. In DNA, the CDR3 is TGTGCCAGCAGCGTCGACAGGGGAAGATATGGCTACACCTTC.

J is TRBJ2-3 and V is TRBV9; weak D call: TRBD1 (5 bases). V gave up 4 bases and J gave up 5 bases, with 11 bases separating them. Germline V gene lookup returns CDR1 SGDLS and CDR2 YYNGEE. The CDR3 contains 13 residues. The CDR3 DNA follows: TGTGCCAGCAGCAAACAGGTTCAAGATACGCAGTATTTT. This sequence encodes CASSKQVQDTQYF.

About this clone itself: Only one base separates this from a far larger clonotype, so it likely reflects a read error. The chain joins TRBV18 to TRBJ1-5; the match to TRBD1 covers 8 bases. V lost 1 base, J lost 6 bases, and 2 bases stayed unmatched. Germline-derived CDR1 and CDR2 are KGHSH and LQKENI. The CDR3 totals 14 residues. CDR3: CASSPQQGVQPQHF. The DNA of the CDR3 is TGTGCCAGCTCACCACAACAGGGGGTTCAGCCCCAGCATTTT.

This clone is a singleton in its sample. This chain links TRBV5-1 with TRBJ2-2; TRBD1 is a possible D gene (7 bases). This CDR3 has 15 residues. Deletions cut 1 base from V and 6 bases from J, with 13 bases between. CDR1 and CDR2 (germline): SGHRS, YFSETQ. The DNA of the CDR3 is TGCGCCAGCAGCTTGAGTACAGGGGACTCCGGGGAGCTGTTTTTT. Translating gives CASSLSTGDSGELFF.

In the case of this clone: The same CDR3 arises from other DNA sequences in this sample as well. The chain combines TRBV9 with TRBJ2-3, with D unclear. This CDR3 is built from 13 residues. Trimming took off 1 base at V and 3 bases at J, with 6 bases between the two ends. Germline assignment: CDR1 SGDLS and CDR2 YYNGEE. CDR3: CASSVLGTDTQYF. Written as DNA, the CDR3 is TGTGCCAGCAGCGTACTAGGTACAGATACGCAGTATTTT.

The genes are TRBV2 and TRBJ1-6; D is ambiguous. This CDR3 has 16 amino acids. The V gene's germline CDR1 is SNHLY and CDR2 FYNNEI. Trimming removed 4 bases at V and 0 bases at J, with 10 bases between. This chain's CDR3 is CASSGARSSYNSPLHF. For the CDR3, the DNA is TGTGCCAGCAGTGGCGCCAGGAGCTCCTATAATTCACCCCTCCACTTT.

The rearrangement joins TRBV15 to TRBJ2-1; 7 bases fit TRBD2. The CDR3 totals 17 residues. Unmatched junction bases numbered 7, after V lost 0 bases and J lost 2 bases. Germline assignment: CDR1 LNHNV and CDR2 YYDKDF (reference sequence). The CDR3, as DNA: TGTGCCACCAGCAGAGAACCGCGGGAGACCCCCTACAATGAGCAGTTCTTC. Encoded protein: CATSREPRETPYNEQFF.

The V and J genes are TRBV2 and TRBJ2-3, with D possibly TRBD2 on 5 matching bases. Trimming pared 7 bases from V and 6 bases from J, leaving 17 bases between. From germline, CDR1 is SNHLY and CDR2 FYNNEI. There are 14 residues in the CDR3. In nucleotides, the CDR3 is TGTGCCAGCACCCCGAGGTGGGAGCGGGATACGCAGTATTTT. Translation gives CASTPRWERDTQYF.

The CDR3 region has the DNA TGTGCCAGCAGCTCCCAGGGGGCTATTCAGCCCCAGCATTTT. Translation gives CASSSQGAIQPQHF. This chain connects TRBV7-2 to TRBJ1-5, with 8 bases identical to TRBD1. From germline, CDR1 is SGHTA and CDR2 FQGNSA. The CDR3 has 14 amino acids. After removal of 4 bases from V and 6 bases from J, the junction contained 5 bases not matched to a gene.

This clone was detected once. The chain is built from TRBV6-5 and TRBJ2-7; 7 bases line up with TRBD1. With V trimmed by 2 bases and J by 3 bases, 7 bases remained unmatched. The germline V gene encodes CDR1 MNHEY and CDR2 SVGAGI. The CDR3 runs to 15 residues. The DNA of the CDR3 is TGTGCCAGCAGTTACACAAAACAGGGGTACTACGAGCAGTACTTC. Translation gives CASSYTKQGYYEQYF.

The CDR3 is CAASGTEVNQPQHF. The CDR3 coding sequence is TGTGCCGCCTCCGGGACGGAGGTTAATCAGCCCCAGCATTTT. The V gene is TRBV15, the J gene TRBJ1-5; possibly TRBD1 for D (5 bases). Germline V lookup: CDR1 LNHNV, CDR2 YYDKDF (reference sequence). Between the trimmed V and J ends, which lost 11 bases and 4 bases, there was a span of 18 bases. CDR3 length equals 14 residues.

The V and J genes are TRBV19 and TRBJ1-5, with 8 bases aligning to TRBD1. CDR3 length: 15 amino acids. Losses at the gene ends were 3 bases for V and 6 bases for J; bases not matched to a gene: 7. The germline CDR1 and CDR2 sequences are LNHDA and SQIVND (reference sequence). The CDR3 sequence: CASSILQGAGQPQHF. CDR3 bases: TGTGCCAGTAGTATCCTCCAGGGGGCCGGTCAGCCCCAGCATTTT.